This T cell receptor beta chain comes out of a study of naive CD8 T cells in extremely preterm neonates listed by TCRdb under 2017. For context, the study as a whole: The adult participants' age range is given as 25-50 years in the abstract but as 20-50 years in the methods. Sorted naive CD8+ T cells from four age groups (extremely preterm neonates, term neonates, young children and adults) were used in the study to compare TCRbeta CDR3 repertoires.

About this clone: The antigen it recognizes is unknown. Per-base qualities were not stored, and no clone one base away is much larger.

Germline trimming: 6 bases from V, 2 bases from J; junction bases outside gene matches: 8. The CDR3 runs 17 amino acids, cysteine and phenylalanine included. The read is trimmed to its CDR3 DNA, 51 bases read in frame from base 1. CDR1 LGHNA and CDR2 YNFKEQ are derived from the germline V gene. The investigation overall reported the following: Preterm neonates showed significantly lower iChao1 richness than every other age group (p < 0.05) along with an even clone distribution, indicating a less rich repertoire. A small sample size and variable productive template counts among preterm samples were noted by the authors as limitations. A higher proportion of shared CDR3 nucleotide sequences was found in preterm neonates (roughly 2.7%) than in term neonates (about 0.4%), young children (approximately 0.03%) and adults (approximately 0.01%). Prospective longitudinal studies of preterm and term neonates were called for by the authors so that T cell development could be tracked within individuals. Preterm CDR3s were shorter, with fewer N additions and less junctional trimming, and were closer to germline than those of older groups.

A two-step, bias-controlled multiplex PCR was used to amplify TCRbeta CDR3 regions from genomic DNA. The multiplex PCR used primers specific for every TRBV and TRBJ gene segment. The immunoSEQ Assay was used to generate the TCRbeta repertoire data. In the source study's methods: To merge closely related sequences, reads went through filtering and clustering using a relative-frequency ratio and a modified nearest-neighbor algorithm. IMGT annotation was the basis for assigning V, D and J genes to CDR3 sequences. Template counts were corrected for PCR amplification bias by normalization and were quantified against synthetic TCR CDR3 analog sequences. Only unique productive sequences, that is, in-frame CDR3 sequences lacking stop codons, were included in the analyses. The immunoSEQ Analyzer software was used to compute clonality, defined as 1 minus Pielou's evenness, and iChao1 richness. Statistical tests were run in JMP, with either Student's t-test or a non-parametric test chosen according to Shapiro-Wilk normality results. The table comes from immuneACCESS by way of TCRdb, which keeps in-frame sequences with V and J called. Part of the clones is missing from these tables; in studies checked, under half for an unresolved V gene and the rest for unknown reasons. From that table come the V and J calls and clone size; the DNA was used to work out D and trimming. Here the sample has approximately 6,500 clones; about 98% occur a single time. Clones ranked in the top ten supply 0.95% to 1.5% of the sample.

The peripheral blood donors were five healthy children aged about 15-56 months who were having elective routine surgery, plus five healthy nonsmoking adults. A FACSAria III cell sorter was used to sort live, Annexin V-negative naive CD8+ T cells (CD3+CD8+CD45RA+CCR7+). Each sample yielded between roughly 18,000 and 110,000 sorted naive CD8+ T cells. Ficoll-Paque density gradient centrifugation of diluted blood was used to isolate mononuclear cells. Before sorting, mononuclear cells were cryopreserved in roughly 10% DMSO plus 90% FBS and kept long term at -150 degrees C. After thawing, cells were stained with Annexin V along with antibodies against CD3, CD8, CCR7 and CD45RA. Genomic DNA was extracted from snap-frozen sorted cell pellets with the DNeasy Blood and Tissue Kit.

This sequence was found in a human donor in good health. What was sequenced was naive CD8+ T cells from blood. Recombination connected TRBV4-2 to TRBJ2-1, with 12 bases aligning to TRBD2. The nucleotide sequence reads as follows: TGTGCCAGCAGTCCCAGACTAGCGGGAGACCCCTACAATGAGCAGTTCTTC. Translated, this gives CASSPRLAGDPYNEQFF.